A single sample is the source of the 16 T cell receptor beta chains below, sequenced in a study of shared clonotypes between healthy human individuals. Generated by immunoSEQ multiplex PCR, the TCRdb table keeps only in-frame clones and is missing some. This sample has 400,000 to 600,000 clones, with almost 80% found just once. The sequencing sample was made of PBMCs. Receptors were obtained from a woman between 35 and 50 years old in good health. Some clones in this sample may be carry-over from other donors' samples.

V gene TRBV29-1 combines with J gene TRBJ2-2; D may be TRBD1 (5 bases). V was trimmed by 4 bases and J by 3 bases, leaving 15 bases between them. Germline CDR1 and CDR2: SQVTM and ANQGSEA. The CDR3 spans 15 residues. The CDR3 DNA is TGCAGCGTTGGGGGCGGAAATATCGACACCGGGGAGCTGTTTTTT. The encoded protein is CSVGGGNIDTGELFF.

The CDR3 nucleotides are TGTGCCAGCAGTTACGCTCGGGATCAGCCCCAGCATTTT. It is translated as CASSYARDQPQHF. The chain joins TRBV6-5 to TRBJ1-5; no clear D gene. The CDR3 contains 13 residues. Germline CDR1 reads MNHEY; CDR2 reads SVGAGI. V lost 2 bases to trimming and J lost 5 bases, with 7 bases between them.

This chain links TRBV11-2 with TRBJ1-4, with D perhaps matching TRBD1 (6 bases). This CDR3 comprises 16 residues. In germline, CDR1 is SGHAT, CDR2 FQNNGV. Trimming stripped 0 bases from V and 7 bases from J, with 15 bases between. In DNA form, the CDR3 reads TGTGCCAGCAGCTTAGATAGGAGCGGGGGCAGTGAAAAACTGTTTTTT. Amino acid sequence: CASSLDRSGGSEKLFF.

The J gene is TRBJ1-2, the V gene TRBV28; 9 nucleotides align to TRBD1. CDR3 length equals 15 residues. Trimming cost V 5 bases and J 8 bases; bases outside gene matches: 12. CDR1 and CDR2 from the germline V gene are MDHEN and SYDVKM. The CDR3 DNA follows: TGTGCCAGCAGTCCGACGGGGACAGGGTTGTTAGGCTACACCTTC. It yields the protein CASSPTGTGLLGYTF.

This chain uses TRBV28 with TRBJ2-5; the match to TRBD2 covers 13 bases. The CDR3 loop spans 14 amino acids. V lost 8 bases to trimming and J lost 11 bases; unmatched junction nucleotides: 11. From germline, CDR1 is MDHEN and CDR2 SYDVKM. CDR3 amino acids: CASRTSGRAGEQYF. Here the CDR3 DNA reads TGTGCCAGCCGAACTAGCGGGAGGGCCGGTGAGCAGTACTTC.

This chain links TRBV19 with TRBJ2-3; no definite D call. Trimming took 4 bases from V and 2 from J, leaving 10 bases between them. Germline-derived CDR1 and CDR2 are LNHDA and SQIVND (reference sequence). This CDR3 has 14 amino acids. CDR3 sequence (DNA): TGTGCCAGTAGTACCGGGCCAAACACAGATACGCAGTATTTT. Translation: CASSTGPNTDTQYF.

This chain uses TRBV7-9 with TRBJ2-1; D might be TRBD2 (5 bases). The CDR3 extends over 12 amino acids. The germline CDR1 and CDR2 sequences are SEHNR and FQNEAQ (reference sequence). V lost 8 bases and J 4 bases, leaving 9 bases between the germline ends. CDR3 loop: CASGSGYNEQFF. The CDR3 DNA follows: TGTGCCAGCGGGAGTGGTTACAATGAGCAGTTCTTC.

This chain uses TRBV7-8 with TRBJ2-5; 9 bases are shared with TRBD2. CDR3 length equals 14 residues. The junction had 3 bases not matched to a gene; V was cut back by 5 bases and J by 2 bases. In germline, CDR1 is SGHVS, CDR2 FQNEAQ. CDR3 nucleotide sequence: TGTGCCAGCAGCCGTAGCGGGAGACAAGAGACCCAGTACTTC. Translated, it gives CASSRSGRQETQYF.

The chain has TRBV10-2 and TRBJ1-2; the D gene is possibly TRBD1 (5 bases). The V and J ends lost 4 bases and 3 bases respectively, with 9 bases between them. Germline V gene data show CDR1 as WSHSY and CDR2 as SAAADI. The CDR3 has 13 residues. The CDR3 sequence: CASSADSDYGYTF. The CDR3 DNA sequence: TGCGCCAGCAGTGCTGACAGCGACTATGGCTACACCTTC.

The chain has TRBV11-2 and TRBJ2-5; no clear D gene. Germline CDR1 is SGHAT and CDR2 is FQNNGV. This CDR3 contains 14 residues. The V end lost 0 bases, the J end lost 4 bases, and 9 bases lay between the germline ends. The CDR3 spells CASSLEGIGETQYF. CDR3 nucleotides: TGTGCCAGCAGCTTAGAAGGGATTGGAGAGACCCAGTACTTC.

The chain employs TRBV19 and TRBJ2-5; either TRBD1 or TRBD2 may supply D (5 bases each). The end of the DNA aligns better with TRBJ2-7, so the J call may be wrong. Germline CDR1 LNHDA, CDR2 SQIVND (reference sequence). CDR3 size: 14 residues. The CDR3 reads CASSWDHTSYEQYF. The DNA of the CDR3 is TGTGCCAGTAGTTGGGACCACACTTCCTACGAGCAGTACTTC.

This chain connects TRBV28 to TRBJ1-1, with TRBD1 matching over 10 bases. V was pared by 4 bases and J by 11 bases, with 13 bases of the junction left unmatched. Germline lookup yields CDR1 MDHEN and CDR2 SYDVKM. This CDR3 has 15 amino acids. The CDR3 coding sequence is TGTGCCAGCAGTTCCTATGCGGGGGACAGGGGTTGGGCTTTCTTT. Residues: CASSSYAGDRGWAFF.

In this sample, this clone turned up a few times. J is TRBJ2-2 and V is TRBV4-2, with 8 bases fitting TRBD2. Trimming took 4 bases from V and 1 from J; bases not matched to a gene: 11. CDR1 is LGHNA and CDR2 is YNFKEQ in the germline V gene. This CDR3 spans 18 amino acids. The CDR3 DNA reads TGTGCCAGCAGCCCGAGTTCCTCCGGGACTAGGAACACCGGGGAGCTGTTTTTT. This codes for CASSPSSSGTRNTGELFF.

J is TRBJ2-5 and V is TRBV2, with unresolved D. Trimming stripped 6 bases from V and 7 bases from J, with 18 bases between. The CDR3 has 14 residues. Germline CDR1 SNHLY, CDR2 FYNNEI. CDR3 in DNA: TGTGCCAGCAGCGGAATTGGCTCCTTCGGGACCCAGTACTTC. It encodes CASSGIGSFGTQYF.

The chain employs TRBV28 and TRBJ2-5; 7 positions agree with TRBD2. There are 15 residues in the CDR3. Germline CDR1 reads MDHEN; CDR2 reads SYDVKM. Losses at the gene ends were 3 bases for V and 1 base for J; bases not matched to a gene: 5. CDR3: CASSLAGVTQETQYF. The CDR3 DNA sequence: TGTGCCAGCAGTTTGGCGGGGGTGACCCAAGAGACCCAGTACTTC.

DNA for the CDR3: TGTGCCAGCAGCCCTGACAGCTTTAACTATGGCTACACCTTC. This gives the protein CASSPDSFNYGYTF. This chain joins TRBV5-4 and TRBJ1-2; the D gene is possibly TRBD1 (5 bases). V lost 4 bases to trimming and J lost 1 base, with 11 bases between them. Germline V CDR1 and CDR2: SGHNT, YYREEE (reference sequence). The CDR3 covers 14 residues. The full variable domain, with the rest looked up from reference TRBV5-4 and TRBJ1-2, is ETGVTQSPTHLIKTRGQQVTLRCSSQSGHNTVSWYQQALGQGPQFIFQYYREEENGRGNFPPRFSGLQFPNYSSELNVNALELDDSALYLCASSPDSFNYGYTFGSGTRLTVV.